A single sample gave rise to the 32 T cell receptor beta chains below, sequenced in a study of T cells after yellow fever vaccination. TCRdb recomputed calls from the 5' RACE reads with MiXCR, one row per CDR3 protein. Among about 580,000 distinct CDR3 sequences, 17% were seen once, and the ten largest hold 17%. The sample in question was PBMCs, obtained more than 4 days after the first yellow fever vaccination. These receptors originate from a man aged 18 to 30 who received the YFV17D yellow fever vaccine.

This chain's CDR3 is CASSQGIREDTQYF. The CDR3 nucleotides read TGCGCCAGCAGCCAAGGAATCAGGGAGGATACGCAGTATTTT. The chain employs TRBV4-3 and TRBJ2-3; either TRBD1 or TRBD2 may supply D (5 bases each). The CDR3 totals 14 residues. The ends were cut back, 1 base at V and 6 bases at J, with 11 bases in the middle. The V gene's germline CDR1 is LGHNA and CDR2 YSLEER.

This clonotype was detected ten times or more. The chain is built from TRBV12-3 or TRBV12-4 and TRBJ1-2; D remains unclear. Deletions cut 5 bases from V and 3 bases from J, with 10 bases between. This CDR3 is built from 13 residues. CDR3 in DNA: TGTGCCAGCAGTCCGAACCCCGACTATGGCTACACCTTC. Its translation is CASSPNPDYGYTF.

This sequence joins TRBV5-1 and TRBJ2-5; 9 bases are a match to TRBD2. CDR1 and CDR2 (germline): SGHRS, YFSETQ. The CDR3 covers 15 residues. V was pared by 5 bases and J by 4 bases, with 9 bases of the junction left unmatched. CDR3 loop: CASRTPGTSLETQYF. CDR3 nucleotides: TGCGCCAGCAGAACGCCCGGGACTAGCTTAGAGACCCAGTACTTC.

This clonotype appeared a few times. The V gene is TRBV5-4, the J gene TRBJ2-5; TRBD1 agrees at 11 bases. V lost 4 bases, J lost 2 bases, and 7 bases stayed unmatched. CDR1 is SGHNT and CDR2 is YYREEE in the germline V gene (reference sequence). This CDR3 comprises 16 residues. The CDR3 DNA follows: TGTGCCAGCAGCCTGGGACAGGGGGTAGGACAAGAGACCCAGTACTTC. This translates into CASSLGQGVGQETQYF.

This clonotype appeared a few times. The chain recombines TRBV5-5 with TRBJ2-7; D is uncertain. The V gene lost 2 bases and the J gene lost 3 bases, with 9 bases spanning the gap. This CDR3 spans 13 amino acids. From germline, CDR1 is SGHKS and CDR2 YYEKEE (reference sequence). The CDR3 bases are TGTGCCAGCAGCTTTCAGGATGGCTACGAGCAGTACGTC. It codes for CASSFQDGYEQYV.

This clonotype was seen ten or more times. The chain has TRBV7-2 and TRBJ2-3; 11 bases fit TRBD2. The CDR3 loop spans 16 amino acids. The V and J ends lost 4 bases and 9 bases, in that order; junction bases with no gene match: 12. CDR1 and CDR2 (germline): SGHTA, FQGNSA. CDR3 bases: TGTGCCAGCAGCTACCTTAGCGGGGGGGCCGGTGGGACGCAGTATTTT. Translated: CASSYLSGGAGGTQYF.

This clonotype was seen only a few times. The rearrangement uses TRBV28 and TRBJ2-5; maybe TRBD2 (6 bases). This CDR3 region has 14 residues. Germline CDR1 is MDHEN and CDR2 is SYDVKM. V gave up 3 bases and J gave up 5 bases, with 13 bases separating them. CDR3 protein: CASSFGGVGETQYF. The CDR3 DNA sequence: TGTGCCAGCAGTTTCGGAGGGGTCGGTGAGACCCAGTACTTC.

This clonotype was detected only a few times. The gene calls are TRBV29-1 and TRBJ2-3; tentatively, D is TRBD1 (6 bases). Trimming pared 6 bases from V and 5 bases from J, leaving 18 bases between. Looked up from germline, CDR1 is SQVTM and CDR2 is ANQGSEA. This CDR3 comprises 14 residues. CDR3 residues: CSVNRDVLEDTQYF. CDR3 DNA: TGCAGCGTCAACAGGGACGTATTGGAAGATACGCAGTATTTT.

The V gene is TRBV27, the J gene TRBJ2-5, with a possible D match to TRBD1 (5 bases). V was shortened by 6 bases and J by 1 base, with 15 bases between the two germline ends. CDR3 length: 15 residues. Germline assignment: CDR1 MNHEY and CDR2 SMNVEV (reference sequence). CDR3 protein: CASRVDWGRQETQYF. CDR3 coding DNA: TGTGCCAGCAGGGTCGATTGGGGCCGCCAAGAGACCCAGTACTTC.

This clonotype was seen at least ten times. The chain uses TRBV5-1 and TRBJ2-5, with 11 bases identical to TRBD2. The CDR3 has 17 residues. The V segment lost 0 bases and the J segment 3 bases; nucleotides outside the gene matches: 7. The V gene's germline CDR1 is SGHRS and CDR2 YFSETQ. The CDR3 protein is CASSLGLAGGFEETQYF. The CDR3 DNA follows: TGCGCCAGCAGCTTGGGGCTAGCGGGGGGCTTCGAAGAGACCCAGTACTTC.

The J gene is TRBJ2-3, the V gene TRBV3-1, with 10 bases aligning to TRBD2. The germline CDR1 and CDR2 sequences are LGHDT and YNNKEL (reference sequence). The CDR3 consists of 16 residues. V trimming: 1 base; J trimming: 1 base; junction bases outside the gene matches: 2. CDR3 in amino acids: CASSQASGGGTDTQYF. CDR3 DNA: TGTGCCAGCAGCCAAGCCAGCGGGGGGGGCACAGATACGCAGTATTTT.

This clonotype was counted ten times or more. The chain is built from TRBV5-1 and TRBJ2-1, with D perhaps being TRBD1 or TRBD2 (6 bases each). Trimming took off 4 bases at V and 4 bases at J, with 18 bases between the two ends. From germline, CDR1 is SGHRS and CDR2 YFSETQ. The CDR3 is 16 amino acids. As DNA, the CDR3 is TGCGCCAGCAGCCCGAGGGGGGACTCAGGGTACAATGAGCAGTTCTTC. Protein: CASSPRGDSGYNEQFF.

This chain connects TRBV7-9 to TRBJ1-4; 9 nucleotides line up with TRBD1. V shed 1 base and J 8 bases; nucleotides not matched to a gene: 5. This CDR3 has 15 amino acids. CDR1 SEHNR and CDR2 FQNEAQ come from the germline V gene (reference sequence). The CDR3 here is CASSLGTGATEKLFF. The DNA for the CDR3 is TGTGCCAGCAGCTTAGGGACAGGGGCAACCGAAAAACTGTTTTTT.

V and J are TRBV29-1 and TRBJ1-3, with D unresolved. V lost 5 bases and J 0 bases, leaving 5 bases between the germline ends. CDR3 length: 12 amino acids. From germline, CDR1 is SQVTM and CDR2 ANQGSEA. CDR3 sequence reads: CSVLYSGNTIYF. For the CDR3, the DNA is TGCAGCGTTCTGTACTCTGGAAACACCATATATTTT.

The chain couples TRBV20-1 to TRBJ1-4; TRBD1 matches 7 bases. CDR1 DFQATT and CDR2 SNEGSKA come from the germline V gene (reference sequence). The CDR3 is 16 residues long. J lost 8 bases, V lost 6 bases, and 18 bases had no gene match. For the CDR3, the DNA is TGCAGTGCGCACACCTTCCTCGGGACAGAGGAAGAAAAACTGTTTTTT. It is translated as CSAHTFLGTEEEKLFF.

The J gene is TRBJ2-5, the V gene TRBV20-1, with TRBD1 as a possible D gene (7 bases). The DNA end is more similar to TRBJ2-1, so the J call may be wrong. This CDR3 spans 14 amino acids. The germline V gene has CDR1 DFQATT and CDR2 SNEGSKA (reference sequence). CDR3 DNA: TGCAGTGCTAGTCCAGGGGGGCCCAAGTCAACCCAGTTCTTC. It specifies CSASPGGPKSTQFF.

The V and J genes are TRBV2 and TRBJ1-5; 10 bases align to TRBD1. With 6 bases clipped from V and 5 bases from J, the junction kept 10 bases outside the gene matches. Germline V gene lookup returns CDR1 SNHLY and CDR2 FYNNEI. The CDR3 consists of 16 residues. The CDR3 DNA follows: TGTGCCAGCAGCCTCCGGGACAGGGGTCTGCATCAGCCCCAGCATTTT. Translating it yields CASSLRDRGLHQPQHF.

This clonotype was counted a few times. The chain has TRBV11-1 and TRBJ2-2; D possibly corresponds to TRBD1 (6 bases). CDR1 is SGHAT and CDR2 is FQDESV in the germline V gene (reference sequence). This CDR3 has 16 residues. V was cut by 4 bases and J by 3 bases, with 15 bases left in between. The CDR3 spells CASSSPAGADTGELFF. In DNA, the CDR3 is TGTGCCAGCAGCTCTCCGGCAGGGGCCGACACCGGGGAGCTGTTTTTT. The variable domain in full, completed from reference TRBV11-1 and TRBJ2-2, reads EAEVAQSPRYKITEKSQAVAFWCDPISGHATLYWYRQILGQGPELLVQFQDESVVDDSQLPKDRFSAERLKGVDSTLKIQPAELGDSAMYLCASSSPAGADTGELFFGEGSRLTVL.

Here the CDR3 DNA reads TGTGCCAGCAGCTTCGACAGGGGGGTAGGAGAGACCCAGTACTTC. This gives the protein CASSFDRGVGETQYF. V gene TRBV7-9 combines with J gene TRBJ2-5; 9 bases are shared with TRBD1. Trimming removed 3 bases from V and 4 bases from J; junction bases left unmatched: 6. Germline CDR1 reads SEHNR; CDR2 reads FQNEAQ (reference sequence). This CDR3 spans 15 amino acids.

This clonotype was counted only a few times. V usage is TRBV3-1 and J usage is TRBJ1-3, with 10 nucleotides matching TRBD1. The junction had 8 bases not matched to a gene; V was cut back by 8 bases and J by 4 bases. This CDR3 spans 15 amino acids. Per germline, CDR1 LGHDT and CDR2 YNNKEL (reference sequence). The CDR3 DNA is TGTGCCAGCTCGACAGGGGGCACGACGGGAAACACCATATATTTT. The encoded protein is CASSTGGTTGNTIYF.

This chain links TRBV19 with TRBJ2-3; 7 bases line up with TRBD1. The CDR3 covers 16 residues. In germline, CDR1 is LNHDA, CDR2 SQIVND (reference sequence). The J segment lost 4 bases and the V segment lost 5 bases, leaving 12 bases of the junction unmatched. CDR3 DNA: TGTGCCAGTAGTCCCCAACAGGGGAAAGGGGCAGATACGCAGTATTTT. It is translated as CASSPQQGKGADTQYF.

V is TRBV18 and J is TRBJ2-1; D is undetermined. V lost 1 base and J 9 bases, leaving 13 bases between the germline ends. Per germline, CDR1 KGHSH and CDR2 LQKENI. This CDR3 is built from 14 residues. This CDR3 reads CASSPLDDVGEQFF. The CDR3 bases are TGTGCCAGCTCACCACTGGACGATGTGGGTGAGCAGTTCTTC.

V is TRBV9 and J is TRBJ1-4, with 10 bases identical to TRBD1. The CDR3 sequence is 15 residues long. Unmatched junction bases numbered 4, after V lost 3 bases and J lost 5 bases. The germline gives CDR1 SGDLS, CDR2 YYNGEE. The CDR3 DNA is TGTGCCAGCAGCGCCGGGACAGGGGAAAATGAAAAACTGTTTTTT. Translated, it gives CASSAGTGENEKLFF.

V usage is TRBV6-2 or TRBV6-3 and J usage is TRBJ1-5; D uncertain. V gave up 6 bases and J gave up 5 bases, with 20 bases separating them. The germline CDR1 and CDR2 sequences are MNHEY and SVGEGT. The CDR3 is 16 residues long. CDR3 sequence reads: CASSAMRQTKDQPQHF. DNA of the CDR3: TGTGCCAGCAGCGCGATGAGACAAACAAAGGATCAGCCCCAGCATTTT.

This clonotype came up a few times. The chain links TRBV7-9 to TRBJ2-3; 8 bases are shared with TRBD2. The V gene's germline CDR1 is SEHNR and CDR2 FQNEAQ (reference sequence). CDR3 length equals 17 residues. V gave up 4 bases and J gave up 0 bases; unmatched junction bases: 9. The CDR3 protein is CASSWIAGPASTDTQYF. CDR3 coding DNA: TGTGCCAGCAGCTGGATAGCGGGACCTGCTAGCACAGATACGCAGTATTTT.

This chain connects TRBV15 to TRBJ1-4, with 7 bases identical to TRBD1. V lost 2 bases and J lost 8; bases outside the gene matches: 8. Germline CDR1 LNHNV, CDR2 YYDKDF (reference sequence). The CDR3 spans 15 residues. The CDR3 DNA sequence: TGTGCCACCAGCAGACATCCAGACAGGGACGAAAAACTGTTTTTT. Its protein product is CATSRHPDRDEKLFF.

This rearrangement joins TRBV7-2 to TRBJ2-2, with a tentative D call TRBD1 (5 bases). The CDR3 has 16 amino acids. The V gene lost 0 bases and the J gene lost 3 bases, with 11 bases spanning the gap. In germline, CDR1 is SGHTA, CDR2 FQGNSA. This CDR3 is CASSLATQGYTGELFF. CDR3 sequence (DNA): TGTGCCAGCAGCTTAGCAACCCAGGGTTACACCGGGGAGCTGTTTTTT. Looking up the rest from reference TRBV7-2 and TRBJ2-2 gives the full variable domain: GAGVSQSPSNKVTEKGKDVELRCDPISGHTALYWYRQSLGQGLEFLIYFQGNSAPDKSGLPSDRFSAERTGGSVSTLTIQRTQQEDSAVYLCASSLATQGYTGELFFGEGSRLTVL.

The sample holds many counts of this clonotype. This chain joins TRBV12-3 or TRBV12-4 and TRBJ2-2; the D is unclear. Trimming cost V 1 base and J 0 bases, with 3 bases left between them. This CDR3 spans 14 amino acids. The CDR3 DNA reads as TGTGCCAGCAGTTTAGTCGCGAACACCGGGGAGCTGTTTTTT. It codes for CASSLVANTGELFF.

The chain uses TRBV3-1 and TRBJ1-1; no clear D. CDR3 length: 13 residues. The ends were cut back, 3 bases at V and 5 bases at J, with 10 bases in the middle. Per germline, CDR1 LGHDT and CDR2 YNNKEL (reference sequence). The CDR3 here is CASSQQLRTEAFF. The CDR3 coding sequence is TGTGCCAGCAGCCAGCAGTTGAGGACTGAAGCTTTCTTT.

The chain joins TRBV9 to TRBJ2-1; 8 bases line up with TRBD2. The germline CDR1 and CDR2 sequences are SGDLS and YYNGEE. This CDR3 has 15 amino acids. The V gene end was trimmed by 4 bases and the J gene end by 6 bases; junction bases not matched to a gene: 9. The CDR3 sequence: CASSTSGGPSNEQFF. DNA of the CDR3: TGTGCCAGCAGCACGAGCGGGGGCCCATCCAATGAGCAGTTCTTC.

The rearrangement joins TRBV20-1 to TRBJ1-1; 7 positions agree with TRBD1. The germline gives CDR1 DFQATT, CDR2 SNEGSKA (reference sequence). The length of the CDR3 is 15 residues. V gave up 1 base and J gave up 6 bases; unmatched junction bases: 11. The DNA of the CDR3 is TGCAGTGCTAGAGTACCGACAGGGCTTCGCTCTGAAGCTTTCTTT. Encoded protein: CSARVPTGLRSEAFF.

This sequence joins TRBV12-3 or TRBV12-4 and TRBJ2-1; possible D gene TRBD2, 6 bases. The ends were cut back, 6 bases at V and 12 bases at J, with 21 bases in the middle. The CDR3 is 14 residues long. The CDR3 reads CASSWGETPRGQFF. The DNA of the CDR3 is TGTGCCAGCAGCTGGGGGGAAACCCCACGGGGGCAGTTCTTC.